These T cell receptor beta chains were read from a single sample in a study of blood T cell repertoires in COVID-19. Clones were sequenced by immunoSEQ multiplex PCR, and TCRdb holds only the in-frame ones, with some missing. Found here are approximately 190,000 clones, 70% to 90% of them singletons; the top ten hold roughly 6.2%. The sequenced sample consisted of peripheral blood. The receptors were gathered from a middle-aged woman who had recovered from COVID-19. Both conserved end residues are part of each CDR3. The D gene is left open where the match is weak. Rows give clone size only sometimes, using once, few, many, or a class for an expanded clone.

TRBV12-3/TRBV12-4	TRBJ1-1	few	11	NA	TGTGCCAGCACCCCCGGGAAATTGGCTTTCTTT	CASTPGKLAFF
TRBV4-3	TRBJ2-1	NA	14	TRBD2	TGCGCCAGCAGCCCATCCGGGCGGGGGGATGAGCAGTTCTTC	CASSPSGRGDEQFF
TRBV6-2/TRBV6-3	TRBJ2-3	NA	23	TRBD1	TGTGCCAGCAGCCAAGCGACCACTCCCCGGACAATGGCTAGGGGGCGCTCTACAGATACGCAGTATTTT	CASSQATTPRTMARGRSTDTQYF
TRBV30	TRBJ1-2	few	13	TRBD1	TGTGCCTGGAGTCGGGACAGACCCTATGGCTACACCTTC	CAWSRDRPYGYTF
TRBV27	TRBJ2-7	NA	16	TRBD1	TGTGCCAGCAGTGCCATTCCGGGACAGGGACCCTACGAGCAGTACTTC	CASSAIPGQGPYEQYF
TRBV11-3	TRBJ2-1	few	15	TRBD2	TGTGCCAGCAGCTTAGACCAGCGGGAGTCAGGTGAGCAGTTCTTC	CASSLDQRESGEQFF
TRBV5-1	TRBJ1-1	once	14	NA	TGCGCCAGCAGGGATTGGCAGGAGAACACTGAAGCTTTCTTT	CASRDWQENTEAFF
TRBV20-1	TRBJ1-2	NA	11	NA	TGCAGTGCAACCGTCGGGGGTGGCTACACCTTC	CSATVGGGYTF
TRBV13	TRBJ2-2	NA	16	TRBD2	TGTGCCAGCAGCCCCGGACTAGCTATTCTCTCCGGGGAGCTGTTTTTT	CASSPGLAILSGELFF
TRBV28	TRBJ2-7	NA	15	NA	TGTGCCAGCAGTTTATGGGGGTCTAGCAAGTACGAGCAGTACTTC	CASSLWGSSKYEQYF
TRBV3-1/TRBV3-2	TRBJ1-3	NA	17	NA	TGTGCCAGCAGCCAAAACCTCCCGGGACTCTCTGGAAACACCATATATTTT	CASSQNLPGLSGNTIYF
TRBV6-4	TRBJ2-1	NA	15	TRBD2	TGTGCCAGCAGGGGACTAGCGGGAGGGCTCGGTGAGCAGTTCTTC	CASRGLAGGLGEQFF
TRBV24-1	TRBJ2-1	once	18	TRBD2	TGTGCCACCAGTGATTCGGGACTAGCGGGAGTACACTACAATGAGCAGTTCTTC	CATSDSGLAGVHYNEQFF
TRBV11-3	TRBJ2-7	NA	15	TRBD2	TGTGCCAGCAGCATCTCGGCGGGAGTAGGCCACGAGCAGTACTTC	CASSISAGVGHEQYF
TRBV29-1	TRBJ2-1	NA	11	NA	TGCAGCGTTTCCGCCGGAGGCGAGCAGTTCTTC	CSVSAGGEQFF
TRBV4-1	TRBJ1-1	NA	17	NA	TGCGCCAGCAGCCAAGATCCAACCCCGGGTGGTACGACTGAAGCTTTCTTT	CASSQDPTPGGTTEAFF
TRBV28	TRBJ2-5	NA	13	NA	TGTGCCAGCACGCCGGGGACACAAGAGACCCAGTACTTC	CASTPGTQETQYF
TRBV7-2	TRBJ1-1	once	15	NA	TGTGCCAGCAGCTTATTTGGTCAGATGAACACTGAAGCTTTCTTT	CASSLFGQMNTEAFF
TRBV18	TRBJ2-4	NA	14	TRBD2	TGTGCCAGCTCACCAGTCCCGGGGGGTAACATTCAGTACTTC	CASSPVPGGNIQYF
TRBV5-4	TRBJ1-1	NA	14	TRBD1	TGTGCCAGCACCCCGGACAGGGCGGGCACTGAAGCTTTCTTT	CASTPDRAGTEAFF
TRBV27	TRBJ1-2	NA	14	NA	TGTGCCAGCAGTTCCTTAGACAGCTCCTATGGCTACACCTTC	CASSSLDSSYGYTF
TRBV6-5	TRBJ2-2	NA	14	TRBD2	TGTGCCAGCATTCTAGCGGCGAACACCGGGGAGCTGTTTTTT	CASILAANTGELFF
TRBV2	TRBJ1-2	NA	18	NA	TGTGCCAGCAGCTCCTCCGGGGTAATAAGCCTCTCCCGGTATGGCTACACCTTC	CASSSSGVISLSRYGYTF
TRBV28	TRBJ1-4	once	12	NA	TGTGCCAGCAGTTCGCCCCTAGCCTTGGTGTTTTTT	CASSSPLALVFF
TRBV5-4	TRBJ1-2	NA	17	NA	TGTGCCAGCAGCTTGGGCGGCTCACAGGGAAAGAGGGGTGGCTACACCTTC	CASSLGGSQGKRGGYTF
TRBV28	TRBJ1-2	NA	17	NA	TGTGCCAGCAGTTTCCCGGGGGACTTGCCGACCCACTATGGCTACACCTTC	CASSFPGDLPTHYGYTF
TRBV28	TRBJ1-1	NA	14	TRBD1	TGTGCCAGCAGTTTACTTGCAGGGGGGTCTGAAGCTTTCTTT	CASSLLAGGSEAFF
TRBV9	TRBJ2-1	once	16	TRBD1	TGTGCCAGCAGCCACGCCGGGACAGGGGTTGTTGATGAGCAGTTCTTC	CASSHAGTGVVDEQFF
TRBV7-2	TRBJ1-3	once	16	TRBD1	TGTGCCAGCAGTCCCGGACAGGGGAGAAGTGGAAACACCATATATTTT	CASSPGQGRSGNTIYF
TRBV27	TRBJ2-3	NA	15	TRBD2	TGTGCCAGCAGTTCCCCTAGCGGGAGGACTGATACGCAGTATTTT	CASSSPSGRTDTQYF
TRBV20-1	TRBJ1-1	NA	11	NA	TGCAGTGCTAGGCAGAACGCTGAAGCTTTCTTT	CSARQNAEAFF
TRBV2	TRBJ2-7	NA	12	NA	TGTGCCAGCCAATTTAGCGGCTACGAGCAGTACTTC	CASQFSGYEQYF
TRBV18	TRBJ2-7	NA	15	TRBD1	TGTGCCAGCTCACCCCAGGGACAGGGAACCTACGAGCAGTACTTC	CASSPQGQGTYEQYF
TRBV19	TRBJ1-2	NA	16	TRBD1	TGTGCCAGTAGTATCGCCGGACAGGGAGCTAACTATGGCTACACCTTC	CASSIAGQGANYGYTF
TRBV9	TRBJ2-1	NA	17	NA	TGTGCCAGCAGCGTTTCCGGGACTCTAAGCTCCTACAATGAGCAGTTCTTC	CASSVSGTLSSYNEQFF